The clone carrying this T cell receptor (beta chain) was seen repeatedly, ten times or more. Its antigen remains unidentified. Germline lookup yields CDR1 SGHTA and CDR2 FQGNSA. V dropped 3 bases and J dropped 7 bases, with 16 bases sitting between them. The CDR3 spans 14 residues. This sample stems from a study of blood T cells in healthy people across ages. Study summary: Using template switching, researchers captured about one barcoded beta molecule for each two T cells. Whole-study findings and limits: With age, beta diversity per million T cells declined roughly linearly, significantly by approximately 40. Aged donors had fewer naive CD4+ cells and lower diversity than long-lived donors.

Ten milliliters of peripheral blood were drawn from each donor. Through a sample-barcoded 5' primer and a J-beta primer mix, a second PCR was run for roughly 6 to 11 cycles. TCRdb fed the 5' RACE reads into MiXCR, producing one record per CDR3 protein. The sample shows more than 800,000 distinct CDR3 sequences, roughly 26% of them seen only once. This TCR came from an elderly woman in good health. Sequencing was performed on blood. This chain connects TRBV7-2 to TRBJ2-7; D possibly corresponds to TRBD2 (6 bases). Here the CDR3 reads CASSFTSGAGEQYF. The CDR3 DNA follows: TGTGCCAGCAGCTTTACCTCCGGCGCGGGGGAGCAGTACTTC.